The 32 T cell receptor beta chains below were found in one sample sequenced in a study of graft-versus-host responses after intestinal transplantation. No antigen has been identified for these receptors. Clones were sequenced by immunoSEQ multiplex PCR, and TCRdb holds only the in-frame ones, with some missing. In the table there are 70,000 to 95,000 clones, 85% to 90% of which are singletons. This sample comprised unstimulated CD4+ T cells sorted from spleen or lymph node cells, obtained before intestinal transplant. The receptors were gathered from a human donor who received an intestinal transplant.

The V and J genes are TRBV2 and TRBJ2-1, with D possibly being TRBD1 (6 bases). The germline CDR1 and CDR2 sequences are SNHLY and FYNNEI. CDR3 size: 13 residues. The ends were cut back, 4 bases at V and 8 bases at J, with 12 bases in the middle. The DNA for the CDR3 is TGTGCCAGCAGTGGTGAGGGGGTGGATGAGCAGTTCTTC. Encoded protein: CASSGEGVDEQFF.

This clone was recorded only once. V is TRBV6-5 and J is TRBJ2-5; 9 nucleotides line up with TRBD2. CDR1 MNHEY and CDR2 SVGAGI come from the germline V gene. This CDR3 has 14 residues. V lost 0 bases to trimming and J lost 8 bases; unmatched junction nucleotides: 4. The CDR3 protein is CASSYSLAGITQYF. CDR3 nucleotides: TGTGCCAGCAGTTACTCGCTAGCGGGGATCACCCAGTACTTC.

J is TRBJ1-1 and V is TRBV7-9; D ambiguous. Germline V lookup: CDR1 SEHNR, CDR2 FQNEAQ (reference sequence). The V gene lost 4 bases and the J gene lost 6 bases, with 21 bases spanning the gap. The CDR3 spans 16 residues. CDR3 coding DNA: TGTGCCAGCAGCTCCTTTAGTCCCCTAGCTAGGGCTGAAGCTTTCTTT. Amino acid sequence: CASSSFSPLARAEAFF.

This sequence joins TRBV7-2 and TRBJ2-7, with 8 nucleotides matching TRBD1. The CDR3 length is 14 residues. Germline lookup yields CDR1 SGHTA and CDR2 FQGNSA. The V gene end was trimmed by 11 bases and the J gene end by 5 bases; junction bases not matched to a gene: 14. The CDR3 nucleotides are TGTGCCTCAAATGGGGGACAGGTCACCCACGAGCAGTACTTC. This translates into CASNGGQVTHEQYF.

The V gene is TRBV12-5, the J gene TRBJ2-2; D remains ambiguous. Germline V CDR1 and CDR2: LGHNT, FRNRAP. V was cut by 5 bases and J by 3 bases, with 4 bases left in between. This CDR3 has 12 residues. The CDR3 region is CASGPYTGELFF. In DNA, the CDR3 is TGTGCTAGTGGTCCGTACACCGGGGAGCTGTTTTTT.

This chain uses TRBV18 with TRBJ2-5; a weak D match, TRBD2 (5 bases). The CDR3 spans 15 residues. Germline-derived CDR1 and CDR2 are KGHSH and LQKENI. Trimming pared 6 bases from V and 2 bases from J, leaving 16 bases between. The CDR3 nucleotides are TGTGCCAGCTCGCGGACTCGAGGTACTCAAGAGACCCAGTACTTC. As protein: CASSRTRGTQETQYF.

CDR3 bases: TGTGCCAGCAGCGGCCCAGGGCGGGAGCTGTTTTTT. This translates into CASSGPGRELFF. The chain combines TRBV5-4 with TRBJ2-2; D perhaps matches TRBD1 (5 bases). From germline, CDR1 is SGHNT and CDR2 YYREEE (reference sequence). V gave up 4 bases and J gave up 9 bases, with 10 bases separating them. CDR3 length: 12 residues.

In its sample, this clone was seen once. V is TRBV6-1 and J is TRBJ1-2, with 10 bases fitting TRBD1. V shed 5 bases and J 14 bases; nucleotides not matched to a gene: 17. This CDR3 is 15 amino acids long. Germline lookup yields CDR1 MNHNS and CDR2 SASEGT. CDR3 nucleotides: TGTGCCAGCAGTTCTCAGACAGGGGGCCCTCCTACTAGAACCTTC. It translates to CASSSQTGGPPTRTF.

Only a few counts were recorded for this clone. This sequence joins TRBV5-1 and TRBJ1-1, with 9 bases fitting TRBD1. Germline V gene sequence: CDR1 SGHRS, CDR2 YFSETQ. The CDR3 runs to 14 residues. Losses at the gene ends were 4 bases for V and 5 bases for J; bases not matched to a gene: 6. The CDR3 is CASSNSTGGTEAFF. CDR3 DNA: TGCGCCAGCAGCAATTCGACAGGGGGAACTGAAGCTTTCTTT.

This sequence joins TRBV5-1 and TRBJ2-1, with TRBD1 identical over 8 bases. Germline lookup yields CDR1 SGHRS and CDR2 YFSETQ. V shed 4 bases and J 8 bases; nucleotides not matched to a gene: 11. The CDR3 runs to 15 residues. CDR3 amino acids: CASSPPGQVFHEQFF. The CDR3 DNA is TGCGCCAGCAGCCCGCCGGGACAGGTTTTTCATGAGCAGTTCTTC.

The chain carries TRBV10-3 and TRBJ1-1; TRBD1 matches at 9 bases. Germline V gene lookup returns CDR1 ENHRY and CDR2 SYGVKD. CDR3 length: 14 amino acids. Trimming took 5 bases from V and 5 from J; bases not matched to a gene: 6. CDR3 bases: TGTGCCATCAGTACGGACAGGGGTGGGACTGAAGCTTTCTTT. This gives the protein CAISTDRGGTEAFF.

The chain couples TRBV9 to TRBJ2-5, with a tentative D call TRBD2 (6 bases). This CDR3 has 12 residues. The V end lost 6 bases, the J end lost 5 bases, and 11 bases lay between the germline ends. Germline lookup yields CDR1 SGDLS and CDR2 YYNGEE. The CDR3 loop is CASTRDGETQYF. CDR3 coding DNA: TGTGCCAGCACGCGGGACGGGGAGACCCAGTACTTC. The whole variable domain, remainder taken from reference TRBV9 and TRBJ2-5, is DSGVTQTPKHLITATGQRVTLRCSPRSGDLSVYWYQQSLDQGLQFLIQYYNGEERAKGNILERFSAQQFPDLHSELNLSSLELGDSALYFCASTRDGETQYFGPGTRLLVL.

CDR3 amino acids: CASRTRRTSRDFYGYTF. As DNA, the CDR3 is TGTGCCAGTAGGACCCGAAGGACAAGCCGAGACTTCTATGGCTACACCTTC. The genes are TRBV19 and TRBJ1-2; possibly TRBD1 for D (5 bases). This CDR3 spans 17 amino acids. Germline V gives CDR1 LNHDA, CDR2 SQIVND (reference sequence). V shed 6 bases and J shed 4 bases, with 24 bases lying between them.

This clone was recorded only once. The chain links TRBV10-3 to TRBJ1-1; possible D gene TRBD1, 5 bases. There are 14 residues in the CDR3. Germline V gene data show CDR1 as ENHRY and CDR2 as SYGVKD. V lost 7 bases and J lost 5, with 17 bases in between. CDR3 DNA sequence: TGTGCCATCAACCCGGACATAAAGGGGACTGAAGCTTTCTTT. This sequence encodes CAINPDIKGTEAFF.

The J gene is TRBJ1-2, the V gene TRBV7-9; D remains unclear. The V gene lost 0 bases and the J gene lost 4 bases, with 9 bases spanning the gap. The CDR3 sequence is 14 residues long. CDR1 and CDR2 from the germline V gene are SEHNR and FQNEAQ (reference sequence). For the CDR3, the DNA is TGTGCCAGCAGCTTAGCGCAGTGGTTCTATGGCTACACCTTC. Amino acid sequence: CASSLAQWFYGYTF.

Notes on this clone: The same CDR3 can be traced to other DNA sequences in this sample. The chain carries TRBV7-3 and TRBJ2-7, with a weak D call TRBD2 (5 bases). With 5 bases removed from V and 3 bases from J, the gap between germline ends came to 11 bases. Germline V gives CDR1 SGHTA, CDR2 FQGTGA. This CDR3 has 13 amino acids. The CDR3 sequence: CASSLDSNYEQYF. The CDR3 coding sequence is TGTGCCAGCAGCCTGGACTCGAACTACGAGCAGTACTTC.

The chain carries TRBV7-9 and TRBJ2-3, with TRBD1 as a possible D gene (6 bases). CDR1 SEHNR and CDR2 FQNEAQ come from the germline V gene (reference sequence). Trimming removed 2 bases from V and 4 bases from J, with 25 bases in between. The CDR3 runs 19 residues. CDR3 DNA sequence: TGTGCCAGCAGCTTATTAGGGGGTTCGAGGACGTTTGTAGCAGATACGCAGTATTTT. As protein: CASSLLGGSRTFVADTQYF.

The rearrangement uses TRBV12-5 and TRBJ1-5; D ambiguous. The CDR3 loop spans 11 amino acids. Germline V gene data show CDR1 as LGHNT and CDR2 as FRNRAP. Trimming pared 5 bases from V and 3 bases from J, leaving 2 bases between. The CDR3 DNA follows: TGTGCTAGTGGTCACAATCAGCCCCAGCATTTT. Its translation is CASGHNQPQHF.

The chain has TRBV2 and TRBJ1-1; D is perhaps TRBD1 (5 bases). The CDR3 loop spans 14 amino acids. Germline-derived CDR1 and CDR2 are SNHLY and FYNNEI. V was clipped by 3 bases and J by 0 bases, with 8 bases between them. CDR3 residues: CASSDQGMNTEAFF. The CDR3 nucleotides read TGTGCCAGCAGTGATCAGGGTATGAACACTGAAGCTTTCTTT. Supplemented by reference TRBV2 and TRBJ1-1, the full variable domain reads EPEVTQTPSHQVTQMGQEVILRCVPISNHLYFYWYRQILGQKVEFLVSFYNNEISEKSEIFDDQFSVERPDGSNFTLKIRSTKLEDSAMYFCASSDQGMNTEAFFGQGTRLTVV.

This chain links TRBV5-6 with TRBJ2-7; possible D gene TRBD2, 5 bases. The CDR3 sequence is 14 residues long. Germline loops: CDR1 SGHDT, CDR2 YYEEEE. Deletions cut 4 bases from V and 5 bases from J, with 16 bases between. The CDR3 DNA is TGTGCCAGCAGCCGCGGTGGGAGTGTGGACGAGCAGTACTTC. This translates into CASSRGGSVDEQYF.

The rearrangement uses TRBV27 and TRBJ1-2; D is unclear. The CDR3 runs to 12 residues. Per germline, CDR1 MNHEY and CDR2 SMNVEV (reference sequence). V was shortened by 8 bases and J by 7 bases, with 14 bases between the two germline ends. CDR3 nucleotide sequence: TGTGCCAGCTGGGAAGGAAGCGGTGGCTACACCTTC. Protein sequence: CASWEGSGGYTF.

The chain has TRBV11-1 and TRBJ2-7; 7 nucleotides line up with TRBD2. Trimming at V came to 7 bases and at J to 2 bases, leaving 8 bases not matched to a gene. Germline CDR1 and CDR2: SGHAT and FQDESV (reference sequence). This CDR3 contains 14 residues. CDR3 bases: TGTGCCAGCACCCGGGACGGACTAGCCTACGAGCAGTACTTC. Translation gives CASTRDGLAYEQYF.

The V call is TRBV11-3, the J call TRBJ2-1; D gene uncertain. Germline V gene lookup returns CDR1 SGHNT and CDR2 YENEEA. Deletions cut 5 bases from V and 2 bases from J, with 7 bases between. The CDR3 spans 13 residues. CDR3 bases: TGTGCCAGCAGCCCAACTACCTACAATGAGCAGTTCTTC. Translating it yields CASSPTTYNEQFF. Filled out from reference TRBV11-3 and TRBJ2-1, the complete variable domain reads EAGVVQSPRYKIIEKKQPVAFWCNPISGHNTLYWYLQNLGQGPELLIRYENEEAVDDSQLPKDRFSAERLKGVDSTLKIQPAELGDSAVYLCASSPTTYNEQFFGPGTRLTVL.

The genes are TRBV7-9 and TRBJ1-2; D unresolved. The CDR3 covers 14 residues. Deletions cut 1 base from V and 4 bases from J, with 10 bases between. Germline CDR1 is SEHNR and CDR2 is FQNEAQ (reference sequence). The CDR3 nucleotides are TGTGCCAGCAGCTTAGGCCGGCCGGGCTATGGCTACACCTTC. Translation gives CASSLGRPGYGYTF.

V is TRBV2 and J is TRBJ1-6; 7 bases map to TRBD1. The J segment lost 7 bases and the V segment lost 6 bases, leaving 9 bases of the junction unmatched. This CDR3 region has 15 residues. In germline, CDR1 is SNHLY, CDR2 FYNNEI. The CDR3 DNA follows: TGTGCCAGCAGCCAAGGAGAGGGGGCCAATTCACCCCTCCACTTT. As protein: CASSQGEGANSPLHF.

The chain has TRBV2 and TRBJ2-3; 9 bases match TRBD2. CDR3 size: 15 residues. V gave up 4 bases and J gave up 0 bases; unmatched junction bases: 2. Germline V lookup: CDR1 SNHLY, CDR2 FYNNEI. CDR3 loop: CASSGLAGSTDTQYF. CDR3 in DNA: TGTGCCAGCAGTGGGCTAGCGGGGAGCACAGATACGCAGTATTTT.

The chain carries TRBV5-1 and TRBJ2-3; possibly TRBD1 for D (6 bases). The length of the CDR3 is 13 residues. The germline V gene encodes CDR1 SGHRS and CDR2 YFSETQ. Trimming cost V 4 bases and J 4 bases, with 10 bases left between them. CDR3 protein: CASSPRGADTQYF. The CDR3 coding sequence is TGCGCCAGCAGCCCCAGGGGTGCAGATACGCAGTATTTT.

The rearrangement links TRBV7-3 to TRBJ2-5, with a tentative D call TRBD2 (7 bases). The V and J ends lost 5 bases and 5 bases respectively, with 15 bases between them. The germline CDR1 and CDR2 sequences are SGHTA and FQGTGA. The CDR3 sequence is 14 residues long. The CDR3 sequence: CASSPKGGEETQYF. DNA for the CDR3: TGTGCCAGCAGCCCCAAAGGGGGGGAGGAGACCCAGTACTTC.

The J gene is TRBJ1-5, the V gene TRBV7-9; weak D call: TRBD1 (5 bases). The CDR3 has 16 amino acids. V lost 3 bases, J lost 3 bases, and 15 bases lay in between. Per the germline V gene, CDR1 is SEHNR and CDR2 is FQNEAQ (reference sequence). The CDR3 loop is CASSLSALGLNQPQHF. The CDR3 DNA follows: TGTGCCAGCAGCTTGAGTGCCCTGGGGCTCAATCAGCCCCAGCATTTT.

The rearrangement uses TRBV11-2 and TRBJ2-5, with D possibly TRBD2 on 5 matching bases. Germline-derived CDR1 and CDR2 are SGHAT and FQNNGV. The CDR3 runs to 13 residues. V dropped 1 base and J dropped 3 bases, with 6 bases sitting between them. Written as DNA, the CDR3 is TGTGCCAGCAGCTTAGGGGGAGAAGAGACCCAGTACTTC. Its protein product is CASSLGGEETQYF.

CDR3 DNA sequence: TGTGCCAGCAGCCGGGACAGGGAGAACACTGAAGCTTTCTTT. Its protein is CASSRDRENTEAFF. This chain connects TRBV6-4 to TRBJ1-1, with 9 bases fitting TRBD1. V lost 6 bases and J lost 1; bases outside the gene matches: 3. Germline CDR1 reads MRHNA; CDR2 reads SNTAGT. This CDR3 is built from 14 residues.

A single count supports this clone. CDR3 residues: CASSFGGTGELFF. CDR3 bases: TGTGCCAGCAGTTTCGGCGGCACCGGGGAGCTGTTTTTT. This chain uses TRBV25-1 with TRBJ2-2; D not resolved. The CDR3 totals 13 residues. V was trimmed by 5 bases and J by 4 bases, leaving 8 bases between them. Per the germline V gene, CDR1 is MGHDK and CDR2 is SYGVNS.